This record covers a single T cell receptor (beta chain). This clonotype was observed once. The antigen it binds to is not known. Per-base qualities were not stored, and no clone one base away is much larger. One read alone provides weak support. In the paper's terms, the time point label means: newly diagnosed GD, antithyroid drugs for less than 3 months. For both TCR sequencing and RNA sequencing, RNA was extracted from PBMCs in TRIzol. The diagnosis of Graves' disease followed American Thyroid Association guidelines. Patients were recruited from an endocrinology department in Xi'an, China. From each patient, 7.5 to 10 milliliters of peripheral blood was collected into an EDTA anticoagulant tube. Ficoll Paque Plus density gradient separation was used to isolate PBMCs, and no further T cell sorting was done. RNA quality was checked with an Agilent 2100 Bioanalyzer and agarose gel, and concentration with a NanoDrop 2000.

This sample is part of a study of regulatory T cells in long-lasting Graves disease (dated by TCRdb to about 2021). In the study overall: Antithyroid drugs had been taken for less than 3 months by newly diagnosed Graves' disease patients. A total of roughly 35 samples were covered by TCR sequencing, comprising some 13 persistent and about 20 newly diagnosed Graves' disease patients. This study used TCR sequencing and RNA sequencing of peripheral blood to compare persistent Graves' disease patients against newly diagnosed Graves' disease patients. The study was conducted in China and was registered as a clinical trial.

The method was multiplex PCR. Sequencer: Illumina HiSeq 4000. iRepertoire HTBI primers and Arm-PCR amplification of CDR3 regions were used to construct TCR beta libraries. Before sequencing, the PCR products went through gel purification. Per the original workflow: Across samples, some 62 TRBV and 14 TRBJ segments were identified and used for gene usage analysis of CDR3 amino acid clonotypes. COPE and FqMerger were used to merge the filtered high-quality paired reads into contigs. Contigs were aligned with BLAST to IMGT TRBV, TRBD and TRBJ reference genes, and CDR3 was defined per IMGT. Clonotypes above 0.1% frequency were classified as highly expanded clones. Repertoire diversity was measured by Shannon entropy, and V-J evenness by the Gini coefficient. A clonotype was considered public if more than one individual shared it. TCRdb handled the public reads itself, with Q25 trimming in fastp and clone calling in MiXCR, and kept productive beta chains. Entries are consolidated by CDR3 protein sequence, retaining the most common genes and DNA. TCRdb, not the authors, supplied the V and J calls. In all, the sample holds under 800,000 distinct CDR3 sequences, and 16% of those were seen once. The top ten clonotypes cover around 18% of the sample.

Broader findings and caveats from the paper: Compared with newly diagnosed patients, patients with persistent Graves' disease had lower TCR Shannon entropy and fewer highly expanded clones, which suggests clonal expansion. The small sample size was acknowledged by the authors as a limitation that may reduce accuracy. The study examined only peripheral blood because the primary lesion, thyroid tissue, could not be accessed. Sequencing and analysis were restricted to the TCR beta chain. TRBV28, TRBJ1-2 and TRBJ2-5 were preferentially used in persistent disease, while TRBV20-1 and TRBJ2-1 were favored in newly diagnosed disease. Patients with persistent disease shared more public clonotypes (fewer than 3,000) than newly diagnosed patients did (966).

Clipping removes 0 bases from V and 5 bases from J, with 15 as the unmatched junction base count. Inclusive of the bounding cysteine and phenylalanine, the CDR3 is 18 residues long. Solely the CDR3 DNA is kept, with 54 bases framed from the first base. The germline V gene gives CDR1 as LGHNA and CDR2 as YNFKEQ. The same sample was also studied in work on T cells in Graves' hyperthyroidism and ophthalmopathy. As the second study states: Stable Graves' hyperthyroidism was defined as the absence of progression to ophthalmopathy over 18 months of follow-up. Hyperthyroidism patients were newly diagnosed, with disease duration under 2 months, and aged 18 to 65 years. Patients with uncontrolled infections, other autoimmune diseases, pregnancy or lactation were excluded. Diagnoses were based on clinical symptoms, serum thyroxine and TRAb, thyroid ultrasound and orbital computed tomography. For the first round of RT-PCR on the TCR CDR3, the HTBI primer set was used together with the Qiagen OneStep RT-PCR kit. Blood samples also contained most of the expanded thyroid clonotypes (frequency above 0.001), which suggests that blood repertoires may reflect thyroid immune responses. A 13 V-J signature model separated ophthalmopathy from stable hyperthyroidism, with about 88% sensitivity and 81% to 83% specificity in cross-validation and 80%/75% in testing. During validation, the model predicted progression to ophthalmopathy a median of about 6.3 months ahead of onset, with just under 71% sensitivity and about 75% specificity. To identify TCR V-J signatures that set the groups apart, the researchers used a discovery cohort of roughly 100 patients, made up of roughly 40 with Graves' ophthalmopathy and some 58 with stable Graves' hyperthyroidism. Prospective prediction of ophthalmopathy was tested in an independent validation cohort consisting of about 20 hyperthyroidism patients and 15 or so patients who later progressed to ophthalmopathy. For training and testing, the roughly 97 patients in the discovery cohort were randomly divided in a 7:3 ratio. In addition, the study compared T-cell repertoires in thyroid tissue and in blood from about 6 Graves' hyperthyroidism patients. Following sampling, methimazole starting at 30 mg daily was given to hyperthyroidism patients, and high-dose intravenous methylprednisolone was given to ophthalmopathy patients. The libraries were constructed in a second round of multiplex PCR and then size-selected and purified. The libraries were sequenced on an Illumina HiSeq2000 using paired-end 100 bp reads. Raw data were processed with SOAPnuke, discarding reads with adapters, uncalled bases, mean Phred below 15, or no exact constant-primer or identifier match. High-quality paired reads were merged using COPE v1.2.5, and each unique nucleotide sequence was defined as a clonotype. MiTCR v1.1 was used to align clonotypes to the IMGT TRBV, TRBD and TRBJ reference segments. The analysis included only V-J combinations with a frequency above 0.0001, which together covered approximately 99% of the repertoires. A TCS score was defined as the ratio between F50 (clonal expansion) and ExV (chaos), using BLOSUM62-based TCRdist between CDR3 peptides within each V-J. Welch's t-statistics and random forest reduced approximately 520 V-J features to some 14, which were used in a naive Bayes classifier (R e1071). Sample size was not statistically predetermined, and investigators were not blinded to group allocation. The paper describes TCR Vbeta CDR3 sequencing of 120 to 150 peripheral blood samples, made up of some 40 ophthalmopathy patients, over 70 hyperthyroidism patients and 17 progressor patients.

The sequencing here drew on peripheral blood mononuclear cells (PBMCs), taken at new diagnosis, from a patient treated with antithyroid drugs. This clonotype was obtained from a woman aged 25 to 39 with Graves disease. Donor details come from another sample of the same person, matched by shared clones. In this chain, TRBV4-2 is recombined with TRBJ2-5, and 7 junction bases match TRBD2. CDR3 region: CASSQDLTSASTGETQYF. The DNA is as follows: TGTGCCAGCAGCCAAGATTTAACTAGCGCATCAACTGGGGAGACCCAGTACTTC.